Below are 19 T cell receptor beta chains sequenced from a single sample in a study of cytotoxic CD8 clonotypes in ibrutinib-treated CLL. The data were produced by immunoSEQ multiplex PCR, yet TCRdb's version contains in-frame clones alone and is incomplete. Counted here are around 250,000 clones, roughly 70% occurring once; the ten biggest clones make up less than 20%. The sample here was PBMCs, taken after 24 months of ibrutinib treatment. Source of these receptors: a human donor with chronic lymphocytic leukemia.

The chain employs TRBV15 and TRBJ1-5; maybe TRBD1 (6 bases). This CDR3 region has 17 residues. Germline V CDR1 and CDR2: LNHNV, YYDKDF (reference sequence). Trimming took off 2 bases at V and 2 bases at J, with 16 bases between the two ends. CDR3 loop: CATSRYPVGAGNQPQHF. In DNA, the CDR3 is TGTGCCACCAGCAGATACCCCGTGGGGGCGGGCAATCAGCCCCAGCATTTT. The full variable domain, completed using reference TRBV15 and TRBJ1-5, is DAMVIQNPRYQVTQFGKPVTLSCSQTLNHNVMYWYQQKSSQAPKLLFHYYDKDFNNEADTPDNFQSRRPNTSFCFLDIRSPGLGDTAMYLCATSRYPVGAGNQPQHFGDGTRLSIL.

The CDR3 region is CASSLGLAGTGELFF. Written as DNA, the CDR3 is TGTGCCAGCAGCTTAGGACTAGCGGGCACCGGGGAGCTGTTTTTT. The rearrangement links TRBV7-9 to TRBJ2-2; 10 nucleotides match TRBD2. The J segment lost 4 bases and the V segment lost 1 base, leaving 0 bases of the junction unmatched. This CDR3 has 15 amino acids. Per the germline V gene, CDR1 is SEHNR and CDR2 is FQNEAQ (reference sequence).

This clone was seen once. V usage is TRBV4-2 and J usage is TRBJ2-7; TRBD2 matches at 8 bases. Germline V gives CDR1 LGHNA, CDR2 YNFKEQ. This CDR3 is 16 amino acids long. V shed 4 bases and J 3 bases; nucleotides not matched to a gene: 11. This chain's CDR3 is CASSPRAGVGFYEQYF. CDR3 coding DNA: TGTGCCAGCAGCCCCAGAGCGGGAGTGGGATTCTACGAGCAGTACTTC.

This chain connects TRBV6-5 to TRBJ1-5; the D gene is possibly TRBD1 (6 bases). V lost 4 bases, J lost 4 bases, and 14 bases lay in between. CDR1 and CDR2 from the germline V gene are MNHEY and SVGAGI. This CDR3 has 15 residues. DNA of the CDR3: TGTGCCAGCAGTTTTTCGGGACATTTGAATCAGCCCCAGCATTTT. It yields the protein CASSFSGHLNQPQHF.

The CDR3 loop is CATSYIRANVLTF. Written as DNA, the CDR3 is TGTGCCACCAGTTACATCCGGGCCAACGTCCTGACTTTC. This chain connects TRBV15 to TRBJ2-6; D gene unclear. The CDR3 sequence is 13 residues long. Germline loops: CDR1 LNHNV, CDR2 YYDKDF (reference sequence). Trimming took off 6 bases at V and 5 bases at J, with 8 bases between the two ends.

The chain recombines TRBV15 with TRBJ2-3; TRBD2 matches at 16 bases. V was pared by 0 bases and J by 0 bases, with 18 bases of the junction left unmatched. CDR1 and CDR2 from the germline V gene are LNHNV and YYDKDF (reference sequence). The CDR3 has 24 amino acids. Here the CDR3 DNA reads TGTGCCACCAGCAGAGATTCGCCGGACCCGGCGGGACTAGCGGGAGGGGATAGCACAGATACGCAGTATTTT. Amino acid sequence: CATSRDSPDPAGLAGGDSTDTQYF. The variable domain in full, completed from reference TRBV15 and TRBJ2-3, reads DAMVIQNPRYQVTQFGKPVTLSCSQTLNHNVMYWYQQKSSQAPKLLFHYYDKDFNNEADTPDNFQSRRPNTSFCFLDIRSPGLGDTAMYLCATSRDSPDPAGLAGGDSTDTQYFGPGTRLTVL.

This rearrangement joins TRBV6-5 to TRBJ2-2; the D is unclear. This CDR3 contains 11 residues. The V end lost 8 bases, the J end lost 8 bases, and 9 bases lay between the germline ends. CDR1 MNHEY and CDR2 SVGAGI come from the germline V gene. CDR3 nucleotide sequence: TGTGCCAGCGCCTCCCCGGGGGAGCTGTTTTTT. Amino acid sequence: CASASPGELFF.

J is TRBJ2-7 and V is TRBV11-2; maybe TRBD1 (6 bases). Germline V gene data show CDR1 as SGHAT and CDR2 as FQNNGV. V lost 5 bases and J 6 bases, leaving 14 bases between the germline ends. The CDR3 runs 13 residues. Here the CDR3 reads CASSQNRAGEQYF. In DNA form, the CDR3 reads TGTGCCAGCAGCCAAAACAGGGCTGGCGAGCAGTACTTC.

V usage is TRBV6-5 and J usage is TRBJ2-7; D gene ambiguous. This CDR3 spans 15 amino acids. V lost 0 bases and J 2 bases, leaving 11 bases between the germline ends. Germline lookup yields CDR1 MNHEY and CDR2 SVGAGI. For the CDR3, the DNA is TGTGCCAGCAGTTACTCGAATGGAGCCCCCTACGAGCAGTACTTC. This codes for CASSYSNGAPYEQYF.

The chain links TRBV15 to TRBJ2-2; D unresolved. Per germline, CDR1 LNHNV and CDR2 YYDKDF (reference sequence). V was trimmed by 0 bases and J by 0 bases, leaving 11 bases between them. CDR3 length: 17 amino acids. The CDR3 sequence: CATSRDIYEANTGELFF. The CDR3 DNA follows: TGTGCCACCAGCAGAGATATTTACGAAGCGAACACCGGGGAGCTGTTTTTT.

The chain combines TRBV4-3 with TRBJ2-2; 7 bases align to TRBD1. The CDR3 contains 14 residues. Germline loops: CDR1 LGHNA, CDR2 YSLEER. The V and J ends lost 3 bases and 8 bases, in that order; junction bases with no gene match: 6. The CDR3 coding sequence is TGCGCCAGCAGCCAGCCCCTGACAGGGGGGGAGCTGTTTTTT. Protein: CASSQPLTGGELFF.

This clone has only a few counts. The chain recombines TRBV11-2 with TRBJ1-2, with 7 bases matching TRBD1. The CDR3 runs to 12 residues. CDR1 and CDR2 from the germline V gene are SGHAT and FQNNGV. V was pared by 4 bases and J by 10 bases, with 6 bases of the junction left unmatched. The CDR3 loop reads CASSSWTGHYTF. The CDR3 bases are TGTGCCAGCAGCTCCTGGACAGGCCACTACACCTTC. Full variable domain (rest looked up from reference TRBV11-2 and TRBJ1-2): EAGVAQSPRYKIIEKRQSVAFWCNPISGHATLYWYQQILGQGPKLLIQFQNNGVVDDSQLPKDRFSAERLKGVDSTLKIQPAKLEDSAVYLCASSSWTGHYTFGSGTRLTVV.

J is TRBJ2-5 and V is TRBV2; TRBD1 aligns across 8 bases. V dropped 4 bases and J dropped 4; count of bases not matched to a gene: 11. The germline CDR1 and CDR2 sequences are SNHLY and FYNNEI. The CDR3 covers 16 residues. CDR3 DNA: TGTGCCAGCAGTGGGGGGCAGGGGGCGTTAGGAGAGACCCAGTACTTC. Protein: CASSGGQGALGETQYF.

This chain connects TRBV9 to TRBJ2-7; weak D call: TRBD2 (5 bases). This CDR3 has 13 amino acids. The germline V gene has CDR1 SGDLS and CDR2 YYNGEE. Deletions cut 2 bases from V and 5 bases from J, with 11 bases between. CDR3 nucleotide sequence: TGTGCCAGCAGCGTCTTGGCCGGGGACGAGCAGTACTTC. Amino acid sequence: CASSVLAGDEQYF.

Concerning this clone itself: The same CDR3 is also encoded by other DNA sequences in this sample. This chain joins TRBV19 and TRBJ2-5; D uncertain. V was cut by 5 bases and J by 2 bases, with 9 bases left in between. CDR3 length equals 13 residues. Germline-derived CDR1 and CDR2 are LNHDA and SQIVND (reference sequence). CDR3 residues: CASSPGLQETQYF. The CDR3, as DNA: TGTGCCAGTAGTCCCGGGTTACAAGAGACCCAGTACTTC. The whole variable domain, filled in from reference TRBV19 and TRBJ2-5, reads DGGITQSPKYLFRKEGQNVTLSCEQNLNHDAMYWYRQDPGQGLRLIYYSQIVNDFQKGDIAEGYSVSREKKESFPLTVTSAQKNPTAFYLCASSPGLQETQYFGPGTRLLVL.

V and J are TRBV28 and TRBJ2-1, with unresolved D. Germline CDR1 and CDR2: MDHEN and SYDVKM. CDR3 length: 13 amino acids. The V end lost 1 base, the J end lost 8 bases, and 9 bases lay between the germline ends. CDR3 residues: CASSLSGVDEQFF. CDR3 sequence (DNA): TGTGCCAGCAGTTTATCTGGAGTGGATGAGCAGTTCTTC. Filled out from reference TRBV28 and TRBJ2-1, the complete variable domain reads DVKVTQSSRYLVKRTGEKVFLECVQDMDHENMFWYRQDPGLGLRLIYFSYDVKMKEKGDIPEGYSVSREKKERFSLILESASTNQTSMYLCASSLSGVDEQFFGPGTRLTVL.

The rearrangement links TRBV2 to TRBJ1-5; TRBD1 agrees at 8 bases. The CDR3 length is 15 residues. Per germline, CDR1 SNHLY and CDR2 FYNNEI. V lost 6 bases, J lost 6 bases, and 10 bases stayed unmatched. The CDR3 DNA reads as TGTGCCAGCAGGGATAGGACAGGGTCTAGTCAGCCCCAGCATTTT. Translation gives CASRDRTGSSQPQHF.

The rearrangement joins TRBV29-1 to TRBJ2-2; D may be TRBD2 (5 bases). Trimming stripped 6 bases from V and 1 base from J, with 15 bases between. This CDR3 has 15 amino acids. CDR1 SQVTM and CDR2 ANQGSEA come from the germline V gene. In DNA form, the CDR3 reads TGCAGCGTATCGGCGGGCTCGATGAACACCGGGGAGCTGTTTTTT. Encoded protein: CSVSAGSMNTGELFF.

The chain joins TRBV19 to TRBJ1-4, with unresolved D. The length of the CDR3 is 12 residues. Per germline, CDR1 LNHDA and CDR2 SQIVND (reference sequence). V was clipped by 8 bases and J by 5 bases, with 9 bases between them. In DNA form, the CDR3 reads TGTGCCAGTCGTCCGCCGAATGAAAAACTGTTTTTT. Residues: CASRPPNEKLFF.